This entry concerns a single TCR beta chain. The antigen remains unidentified. In germline, CDR1 is LNHDA, CDR2 SQIVND (reference sequence). The CDR3 has 13 amino acids. V lost 11 bases to trimming and J lost 2 bases; unmatched junction nucleotides: 6. The sample comes from a study of cytomegalovirus exposure and HLA in healthy donors. Study-wide results and caveats: Common viral pathogens (according to a later analysis) appeared linked to several of the most significant clusters.

The PCR was carried out with 60 Vbeta primers and 13 Jbeta primers. TCRdb's table, derived via immunoSEQ multiplex PCR, lists solely in-frame clones and lacks some. The sample yields roughly 150,000 clones, roughly 84% seen once. Nominally healthy donors were sampled, though unrecorded immune exposures were likely. V is TRBV19 and J is TRBJ2-7, with 10 bases that match TRBD1. The sequenced sample consisted of PBMCs. This sequence originates from a young woman in good health and CMV-seronegative. This CDR3 is CASRDRGAYEQYF. The CDR3 DNA sequence: TGTGCCTCCCGGGACAGGGGCGCCTACGAGCAGTACTTC.